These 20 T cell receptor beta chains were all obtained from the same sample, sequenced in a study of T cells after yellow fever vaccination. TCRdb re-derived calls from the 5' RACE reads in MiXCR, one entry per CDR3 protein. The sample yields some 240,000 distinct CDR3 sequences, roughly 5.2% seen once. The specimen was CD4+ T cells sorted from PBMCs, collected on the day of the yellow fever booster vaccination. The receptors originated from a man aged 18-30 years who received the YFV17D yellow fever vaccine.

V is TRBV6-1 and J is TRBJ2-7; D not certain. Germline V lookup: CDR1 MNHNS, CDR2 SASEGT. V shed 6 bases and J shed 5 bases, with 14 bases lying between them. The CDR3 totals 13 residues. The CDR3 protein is CASRKPASDEQYV. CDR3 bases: TGTGCCAGCAGGAAACCAGCCTCGGACGAGCAGTACGTC.

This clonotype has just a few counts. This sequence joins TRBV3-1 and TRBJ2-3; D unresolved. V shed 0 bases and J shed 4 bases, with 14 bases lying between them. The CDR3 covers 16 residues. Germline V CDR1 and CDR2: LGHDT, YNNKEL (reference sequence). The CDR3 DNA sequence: TGTGCCAGCAGCCAAGAGGACCGTAGGTGGTCAGATACGCAGTATTTT. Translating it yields CASSQEDRRWSDTQYF.

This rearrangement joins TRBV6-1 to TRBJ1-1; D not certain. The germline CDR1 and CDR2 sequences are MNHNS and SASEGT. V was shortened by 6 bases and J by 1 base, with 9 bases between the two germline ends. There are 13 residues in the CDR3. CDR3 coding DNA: TGTGCCAGCAGGTCGACGGGGAACACTGAAGCTTTCTTT. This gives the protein CASRSTGNTEAFF.

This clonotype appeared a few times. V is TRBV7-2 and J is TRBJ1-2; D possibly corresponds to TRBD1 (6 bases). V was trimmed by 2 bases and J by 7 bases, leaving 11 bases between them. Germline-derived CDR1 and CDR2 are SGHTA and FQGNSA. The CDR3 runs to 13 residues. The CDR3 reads CASSLMGAGGYTF. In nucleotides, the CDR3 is TGTGCCAGCAGCTTAATGGGGGCAGGTGGCTACACCTTC. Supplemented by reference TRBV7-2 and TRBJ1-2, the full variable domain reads GAGVSQSPSNKVTEKGKDVELRCDPISGHTALYWYRQSLGQGLEFLIYFQGNSAPDKSGLPSDRFSAERTGGSVSTLTIQRTQQEDSAVYLCASSLMGAGGYTFGSGTRLTVV.

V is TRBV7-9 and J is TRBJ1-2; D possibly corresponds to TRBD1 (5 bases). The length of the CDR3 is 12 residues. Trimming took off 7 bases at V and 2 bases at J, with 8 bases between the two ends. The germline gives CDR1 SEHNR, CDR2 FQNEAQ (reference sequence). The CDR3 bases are TGTGCCAGCACAAGGGGAAACTATGGCTACACCTTC. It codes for CASTRGNYGYTF.

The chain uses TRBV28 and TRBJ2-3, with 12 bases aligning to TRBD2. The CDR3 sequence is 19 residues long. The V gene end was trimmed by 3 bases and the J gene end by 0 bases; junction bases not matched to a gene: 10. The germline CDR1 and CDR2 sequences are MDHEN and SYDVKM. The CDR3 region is CASSFIPSGGASSTDTQYF. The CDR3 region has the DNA TGTGCCAGCAGTTTTATCCCTAGCGGGGGGGCATCTAGCACAGATACGCAGTATTTT.

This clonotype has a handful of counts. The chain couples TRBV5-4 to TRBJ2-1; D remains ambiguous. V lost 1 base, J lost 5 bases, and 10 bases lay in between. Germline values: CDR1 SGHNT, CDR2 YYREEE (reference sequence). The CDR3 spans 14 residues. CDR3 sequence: CASSLLLGNNEQFF. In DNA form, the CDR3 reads TGTGCCAGCAGCTTGCTGCTAGGGAACAATGAGCAGTTCTTC.

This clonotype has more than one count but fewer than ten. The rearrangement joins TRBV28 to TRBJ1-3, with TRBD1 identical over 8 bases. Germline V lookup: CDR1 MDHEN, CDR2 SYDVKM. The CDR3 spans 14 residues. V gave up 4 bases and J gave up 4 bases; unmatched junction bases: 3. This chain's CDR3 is CASSSTGEGNTIYF. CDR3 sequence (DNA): TGTGCCAGCAGTTCGACAGGGGAAGGAAACACCATATATTTT.

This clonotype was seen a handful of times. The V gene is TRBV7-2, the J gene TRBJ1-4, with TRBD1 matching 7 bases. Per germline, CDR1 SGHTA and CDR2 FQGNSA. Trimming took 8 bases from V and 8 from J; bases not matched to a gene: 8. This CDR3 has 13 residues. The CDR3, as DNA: TGTGCCAGCGGAAAGGGGGCTAGGGAAAAACTGTTTTTT. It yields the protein CASGKGAREKLFF.

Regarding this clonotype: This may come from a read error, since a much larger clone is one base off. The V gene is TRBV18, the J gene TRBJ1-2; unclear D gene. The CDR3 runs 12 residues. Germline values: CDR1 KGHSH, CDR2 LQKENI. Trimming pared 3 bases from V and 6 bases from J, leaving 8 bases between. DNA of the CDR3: TGTGCCAGCTCACCTCGACTGGATGGCTACACCTTC. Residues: CASSPRLDGYTF.

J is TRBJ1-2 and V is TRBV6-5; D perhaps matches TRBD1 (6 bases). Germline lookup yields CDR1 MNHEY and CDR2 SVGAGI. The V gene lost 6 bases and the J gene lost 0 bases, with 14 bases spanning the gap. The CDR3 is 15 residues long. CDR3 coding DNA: TGTGCCAGCAGACTCAGGGGCGAGTCTAACTATGGCTACACCTTC. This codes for CASRLRGESNYGYTF.

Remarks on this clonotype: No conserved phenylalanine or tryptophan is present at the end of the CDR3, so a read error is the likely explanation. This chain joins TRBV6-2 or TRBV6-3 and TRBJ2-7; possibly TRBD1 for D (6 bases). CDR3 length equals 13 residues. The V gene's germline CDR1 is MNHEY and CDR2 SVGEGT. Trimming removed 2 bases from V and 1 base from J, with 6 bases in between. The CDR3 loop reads CASSYGQSYEQYS. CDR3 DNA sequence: TGTGCCAGCAGTTACGGACAGTCCTACGAGCAGTACTCC.

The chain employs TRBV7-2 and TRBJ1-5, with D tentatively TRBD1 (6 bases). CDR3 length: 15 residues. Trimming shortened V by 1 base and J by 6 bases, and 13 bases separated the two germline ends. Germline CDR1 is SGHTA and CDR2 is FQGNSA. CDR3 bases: TGTGCCAGCAGCTTAGGGTACAGGGAAAGTCAGCCCCAGCATTTT. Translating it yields CASSLGYRESQPQHF.

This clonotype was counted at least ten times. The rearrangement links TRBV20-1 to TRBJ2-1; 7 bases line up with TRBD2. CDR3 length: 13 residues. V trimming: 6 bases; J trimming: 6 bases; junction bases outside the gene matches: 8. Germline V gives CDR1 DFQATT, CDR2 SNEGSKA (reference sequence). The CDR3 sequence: CSAPRLAGNEQFF. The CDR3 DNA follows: TGCAGTGCCCCAAGACTAGCCGGCAATGAGCAGTTCTTC.

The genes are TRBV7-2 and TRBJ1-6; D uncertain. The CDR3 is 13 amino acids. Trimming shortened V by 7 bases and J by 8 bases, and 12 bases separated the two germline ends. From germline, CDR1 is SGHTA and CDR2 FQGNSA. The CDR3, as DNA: TGTGCCAGCAACCAGTTTGGGGATTCACCCCTCCACTTT. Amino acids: CASNQFGDSPLHF.

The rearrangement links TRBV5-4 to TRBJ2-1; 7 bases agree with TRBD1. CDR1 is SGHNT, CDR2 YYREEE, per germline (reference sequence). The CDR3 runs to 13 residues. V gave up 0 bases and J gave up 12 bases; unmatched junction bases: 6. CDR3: CASSLERQGVQFF. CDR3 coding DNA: TGTGCCAGCAGCTTGGAGAGGCAGGGGGTGCAGTTCTTC.

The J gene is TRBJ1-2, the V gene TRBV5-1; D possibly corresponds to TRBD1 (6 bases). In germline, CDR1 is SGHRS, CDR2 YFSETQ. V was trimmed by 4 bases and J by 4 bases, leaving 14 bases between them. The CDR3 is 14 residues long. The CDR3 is CASSPSGAPYGYTF. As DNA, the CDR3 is TGCGCCAGCAGCCCCTCAGGGGCCCCCTATGGCTACACCTTC.

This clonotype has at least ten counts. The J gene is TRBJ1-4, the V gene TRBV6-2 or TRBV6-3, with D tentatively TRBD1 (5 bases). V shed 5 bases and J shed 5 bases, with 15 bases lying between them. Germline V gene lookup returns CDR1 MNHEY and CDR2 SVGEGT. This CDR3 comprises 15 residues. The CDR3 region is CASSATSGANEKLFF. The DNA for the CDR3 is TGTGCCAGCAGTGCGACGTCCGGGGCGAATGAAAAACTGTTTTTT.

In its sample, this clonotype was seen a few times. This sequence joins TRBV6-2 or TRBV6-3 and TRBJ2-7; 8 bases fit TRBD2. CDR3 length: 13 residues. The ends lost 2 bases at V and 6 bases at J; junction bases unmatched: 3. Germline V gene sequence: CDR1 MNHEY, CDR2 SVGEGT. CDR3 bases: TGTGCCAGCAGTTACCAAGCGGGAGCCGAGCAGTACGTC. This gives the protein CASSYQAGAEQYV.

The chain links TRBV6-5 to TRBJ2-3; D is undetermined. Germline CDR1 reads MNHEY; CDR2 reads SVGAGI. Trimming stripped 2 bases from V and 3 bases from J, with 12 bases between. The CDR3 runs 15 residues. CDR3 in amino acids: CASSYEGGVTDTQYF. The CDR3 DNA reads TGTGCCAGCAGTTACGAAGGTGGAGTAACAGATACGCAGTATTTT.